These T cell receptor beta chains were read from a single sample in a study of blood T cell repertoires in COVID-19. TCRdb's copy holds only in-frame clones and misses some; the assay was immunoSEQ multiplex PCR. The sample records 200,000 to 300,000 clones, almost 85% being singletons. The sequenced material came from peripheral blood. The receptor source for this set is a woman older than 75 with acute or convalescent COVID-19. Both conserved end residues are part of each CDR3. D genes are given only for firm matches. The size field is filled for only some rows; it gives once, few, many or a size class.

V: TRBV19
D: TRBD1
J: TRBJ1-6
size: NA
CDR3: CASRTDRGNSPLHF
DNA: TGTGCCAGTAGGACAGACAGGGGTAATTCACCCCTCCACTTT

V: TRBV28
D: TRBD1
J: TRBJ2-5
size: NA
CDR3: CASRTGGRETQYF
DNA: TGTGCCAGCAGGACAGGGGGCAGGGAGACCCAGTACTTC

V: TRBV9
D: TRBD2
J: TRBJ2-2
size: NA
CDR3: CASSFRTSGTGELFF
DNA: TGTGCCAGCAGCTTTCGGACTAGCGGCACCGGGGAGCTGTTTTTT

V: TRBV21-1
D: NA
J: TRBJ1-2
size: few
CDR3: CASHVDSSNYGYTF
DNA: TGTGCCAGTCACGTGGACAGTAGTAACTATGGCTACACCTTC

V: TRBV19
D: NA
J: TRBJ1-5
size: NA
CDR3: CASDEPTVLNQPQHF
DNA: TGTGCCAGTGATGAACCGACAGTATTGAATCAGCCCCAGCATTTT

V: TRBV3-1/TRBV3-2
D: TRBD2
J: TRBJ2-5
size: NA
CDR3: CASSLRGEETQYF
DNA: TGTGCCAGCAGCCTCCGGGGGGAGGAGACCCAGTACTTC

V: TRBV10-3
D: NA
J: TRBJ2-1
size: once
CDR3: CAISGQGGFNEQFF
DNA: TGTGCCATCAGTGGTCAGGGGGGTTTCAATGAGCAGTTCTTC

V: TRBV19
D: NA
J: TRBJ2-1
size: few
CDR3: CASSPGRSQNEQFF
DNA: TGTGCCAGTAGTCCGGGTAGGAGTCAAAATGAGCAGTTCTTC

V: TRBV5-1
D: TRBD1
J: TRBJ1-5
size: NA
CDR3: CASSLEGAGNQPQHF
DNA: TGCGCCAGCAGCTTGGAGGGGGCCGGCAATCAGCCCCAGCATTTT

V: TRBV19
D: TRBD2
J: TRBJ2-1
size: NA
CDR3: CASSVSSGRTDFQFF
DNA: TGTGCCAGTAGTGTATCTAGCGGGAGGACCGACTTTCAGTTCTTC

V: TRBV5-4
D: TRBD2
J: TRBJ2-5
size: NA
CDR3: CASSSDRGLAGGNGRETQYF
DNA: TGTGCCAGCAGCTCCGACCGGGGACTAGCGGGGGGGAATGGGAGAGAGACCCAGTACTTC

V: TRBV19
D: TRBD1
J: TRBJ1-6
size: NA
CDR3: CASSRDRGFTLHF
DNA: TGTGCCAGTAGTCGGGACAGGGGTTTTACCCTCCACTTT

V: TRBV6-5
D: NA
J: TRBJ1-2
size: NA
CDR3: CASSYLLGHGYTF
DNA: TGTGCCAGCAGTTACCTTCTTGGGCATGGCTACACCTTC

V: TRBV5-4
D: TRBD1
J: TRBJ2-2
size: NA
CDR3: CASSTQTGINTGELFF
DNA: TGTGCCAGCAGCACACAGACAGGGATTAACACCGGGGAGCTGTTTTTT

V: TRBV4-1
D: NA
J: TRBJ2-3
size: NA
CDR3: CASSQVAGDTDTQYF
DNA: TGCGCCAGCAGCCAAGTCGCAGGTGACACAGATACGCAGTATTTT

V: TRBV5-1
D: NA
J: TRBJ1-6
size: NA
CDR3: CASSSGTGHTRSPLHF
DNA: TGCGCCAGCAGCTCCGGAACGGGACACACCCGATCACCCCTCCACTTT

V: TRBV28
D: TRBD1
J: TRBJ2-3
size: NA
CDR3: CASSLGQSTDTQYF
DNA: TGTGCCAGCAGTTTGGGACAGAGCACAGATACGCAGTATTTT

V: TRBV29-1
D: TRBD1
J: TRBJ1-4
size: NA
CDR3: CSAPGGTPTNEKLFF
DNA: TGCAGCGCCCCAGGGGGTACGCCAACTAATGAAAAACTGTTTTTT

V: TRBV2
D: NA
J: TRBJ1-5
size: NA
CDR3: CASRDRYNQPQHF
DNA: TGTGCCAGCAGAGACAGGTACAATCAGCCCCAGCATTTT

V: TRBV12-3/TRBV12-4
D: NA
J: TRBJ1-1
size: few
CDR3: CASSTQGNTEAFF
DNA: TGTGCCAGCAGTACACAGGGGAACACTGAAGCTTTCTTT

V: TRBV5-1
D: TRBD1
J: TRBJ2-5
size: NA
CDR3: CASSLLGGGETQYF
DNA: TGCGCCAGCAGCTTATTAGGGGGCGGGGAGACCCAGTACTTC

V: TRBV4-3
D: NA
J: TRBJ2-4
size: NA
CDR3: CASSQVISSNIQYF
DNA: TGCGCCAGCAGCCAAGTTATTAGCTCTAACATTCAGTACTTC

V: TRBV3-1/TRBV3-2
D: NA
J: TRBJ1-2
size: NA
CDR3: CASSQDLSEHYGYTF
DNA: TGTGCCAGCAGCCAAGATCTCAGTGAACACTATGGCTACACCTTC

V: TRBV5-8
D: TRBD1
J: TRBJ1-4
size: NA
CDR3: CASSRDRAEKLFF
DNA: TGTGCCAGCAGCCGCGACAGGGCTGAAAAACTGTTTTTT

V: TRBV9
D: TRBD1
J: TRBJ1-1
size: NA
CDR3: CASAQGGVNTEAFF
DNA: TGTGCCAGCGCACAGGGGGGAGTGAACACTGAAGCTTTCTTT

V: TRBV7-8
D: TRBD2
J: TRBJ2-3
size: once
CDR3: CASSKRTSGRVGTDTQYF
DNA: TGTGCCAGCAGCAAACGGACTAGCGGGAGGGTGGGCACAGATACGCAGTATTTT